These 16 T cell receptor beta chains were all obtained from the same sample, sequenced in a study of PD-1 blockade in classical Hodgkin lymphoma. Assay: immunoSEQ multiplex PCR; the TCRdb copy retains only in-frame clones and omits some. This sample has approximately 26,000 clones; 70% occur once, and the top ten carry roughly a quarter. Exposure to brentuximab vedotin varied, and each patient had relapsed following autologous stem cell transplantation. The sample was peripheral blood mononuclear cells (PBMCs), taken before the second cycle of nivolumab. The source of these receptors is a human donor with classical Hodgkin lymphoma.

CDR3 amino acids: CASSFYGQNNEQFF. The CDR3 DNA sequence: TGTGCCAGCAGCTTTTACGGACAAAACAATGAGCAGTTCTTC. V gene TRBV7-2 combines with J gene TRBJ2-1; weak D call: TRBD1 (5 bases). Germline loops: CDR1 SGHTA, CDR2 FQGNSA. Trimming removed 3 bases from V and 5 bases from J, with 11 bases in between. CDR3 length: 14 amino acids.

This clone was seen a handful of times. The J gene is TRBJ2-2, the V gene TRBV7-9; no firm D call. The CDR3 runs to 11 residues. Germline V gene lookup returns CDR1 SEHNR and CDR2 FQNEAQ (reference sequence). V dropped 2 bases and J dropped 6 bases, with 1 base sitting between them. The CDR3 here is CASSLPGELFF. In DNA, the CDR3 is TGTGCCAGCAGCTTACCCGGGGAGCTGTTTTTT.

This chain connects TRBV27 to TRBJ1-2; D is uncertain. Germline V gene lookup returns CDR1 MNHEY and CDR2 SMNVEV (reference sequence). Trimming took 6 bases from V and 8 from J, leaving 22 bases between them. The CDR3 totals 15 residues. CDR3 bases: TGTGCCAGCAGGAGTTCAGCAGCGCTATGGAAAGGCTACACCTTC. It translates to CASRSSAALWKGYTF.

The chain has TRBV6-5 and TRBJ1-2; no clear D gene. The CDR3 is made up of 13 amino acids. V was pared by 6 bases and J by 2 bases, with 10 bases between. Germline CDR1 MNHEY, CDR2 SVGAGI. The CDR3 coding sequence is TGTGCCAGCAGCAGGATTTTAAACTATGGCTACACCTTC. Residues: CASSRILNYGYTF.

The rearrangement joins TRBV18 to TRBJ1-1; TRBD1 matches at 7 bases. This CDR3 is 15 amino acids long. After removal of 3 bases from V and 2 bases from J, the junction contained 6 bases not matched to a gene. Per germline, CDR1 KGHSH and CDR2 LQKENI. The CDR3 nucleotides are TGTGCCAGCTCACCGGGACAGAACTTCAACACTGAAGCTTTCTTT. Its protein product is CASSPGQNFNTEAFF.

The V call is TRBV6-5, the J call TRBJ1-2; D remains ambiguous. Germline V gene data show CDR1 as MNHEY and CDR2 as SVGAGI. Trimming cost V 5 bases and J 4 bases, with 14 bases left between them. This CDR3 comprises 14 residues. CDR3 nucleotide sequence: TGTGCCAGCAGTCAAAGGACGGCCTTCTATGGCTACACCTTC. It encodes CASSQRTAFYGYTF.

The J gene is TRBJ1-2, the V gene TRBV5-1; D gene uncertain. Trimming pared 4 bases from V and 4 bases from J, leaving 17 bases between. The CDR3 is 15 residues long. Germline V gene data show CDR1 as SGHRS and CDR2 as YFSETQ. The CDR3 loop reads CASSRVGELTYGYTF. As DNA, the CDR3 is TGCGCCAGCAGCCGGGTAGGAGAATTGACCTATGGCTACACCTTC.

This chain joins TRBV7-2 and TRBJ1-3; D call uncertain. V lost 1 base and J lost 0, with 7 bases in between. The germline CDR1 and CDR2 sequences are SGHTA and FQGNSA. This CDR3 contains 15 residues. CDR3 DNA: TGTGCCAGCAGCTTAGTGGGCAGCTCTGGAAACACCATATATTTT. This sequence encodes CASSLVGSSGNTIYF.

CDR3 loop: CAISEQGAGEKLFF. In nucleotides, the CDR3 is TGTGCCATCAGTGAGCAGGGGGCCGGGGAAAAACTGTTTTTT. This rearrangement joins TRBV10-3 to TRBJ1-4; TRBD1 matches at 8 bases. J was trimmed by 8 bases and V by 2 bases; bases with no gene match: 4. From germline, CDR1 is ENHRY and CDR2 SYGVKD. The CDR3 extends over 14 amino acids.

The V call is TRBV7-2, the J call TRBJ2-1, with unresolved D. This CDR3 comprises 13 residues. The V and J ends lost 1 base and 4 bases respectively, with 5 bases between them. The germline V gene has CDR1 SGHTA and CDR2 FQGNSA. DNA of the CDR3: TGTGCCAGCAGCTTAGTCCTATACAATGAGCAGTTCTTC. Translating it yields CASSLVLYNEQFF.

The chain uses TRBV7-2 and TRBJ2-1; 13 positions agree with TRBD2. The CDR3 length is 17 residues. CDR1 is SGHTA and CDR2 is FQGNSA in the germline V gene. V lost 5 bases, J lost 6 bases, and 10 bases stayed unmatched. The CDR3 sequence: CASSPVIGLAGVNEQFF. In DNA, the CDR3 is TGTGCCAGCAGCCCCGTGATCGGACTAGCGGGAGTCAATGAGCAGTTCTTC.

This clone has only a few counts. The rearrangement uses TRBV15 and TRBJ1-5; the D is unclear. The V gene's germline CDR1 is LNHNV and CDR2 YYDKDF (reference sequence). This CDR3 region has 12 residues. V lost 5 bases and J lost 1, with 3 bases in between. The DNA of the CDR3 is TGTGCCACCAGCGAGAGCAATCAGCCCCAGCATTTT. Amino acids: CATSESNQPQHF.

V usage is TRBV5-1 and J usage is TRBJ2-2; possible D gene TRBD1, 6 bases. The CDR3 spans 15 residues. V lost 1 base and J 6 bases, leaving 13 bases between the germline ends. The germline V gene encodes CDR1 SGHRS and CDR2 YFSETQ. CDR3 in amino acids: CASSLHNRASGELFF. In DNA form, the CDR3 reads TGCGCCAGCAGCTTGCATAACAGGGCGTCCGGGGAGCTGTTTTTT.

J is TRBJ1-3 and V is TRBV7-9; 7 bases line up with TRBD1. Looked up from germline, CDR1 is SEHNR and CDR2 is FQNEAQ (reference sequence). V shed 5 bases, J shed 0 bases, and the junction held 4 bases outside the gene matches. The CDR3 has 15 amino acids. In DNA form, the CDR3 reads TGTGCCAGCAGCCGGACAGGATCCTCTGGAAACACCATATATTTT. Its protein is CASSRTGSSGNTIYF. The full variable domain, with the rest looked up from reference TRBV7-9 and TRBJ1-3, is DTGVSQNPRHKITKRGQNVTFRCDPISEHNRLYWYRQTLGQGPEFLTYFQNEAQLEKSRLLSDRFSAERPKGSFSTLEIQRTEQGDSAMYLCASSRTGSSGNTIYFGEGSWLTVV.

The J gene is TRBJ2-5, the V gene TRBV19, with 7 positions matching TRBD1. Germline V lookup: CDR1 LNHDA, CDR2 SQIVND (reference sequence). This CDR3 region has 12 residues. The ends lost 3 bases at V and 7 bases at J; junction bases unmatched: 2. The CDR3 here is CASSMRTGTQYF. In DNA, the CDR3 is TGTGCCAGTAGTATGAGGACAGGGACCCAGTACTTC.

The gene calls are TRBV10-3 and TRBJ1-1, with 7 bases lining up with TRBD1. After removal of 5 bases from V and 1 base from J, the junction contained 10 bases not matched to a gene. Germline CDR1 reads ENHRY; CDR2 reads SYGVKD. This CDR3 comprises 16 residues. The CDR3 here is CAISRQTGLTNTEAFF. DNA for the CDR3: TGTGCCATCAGTAGACAGACAGGGCTCACGAACACTGAAGCTTTCTTT.